Presented here are 23 T cell receptor beta chains from one specimen sequenced in a study of OX40 agonist ivuxolimab in advanced cancers. Libraries were prepared by immunoSEQ multiplex PCR; TCRdb keeps only in-frame clonotypes and omits some of them. Counted here are under 95,000 clones, roughly 86% occurring once; the ten biggest clones make up 6.9%. The material was CD4+ or CD8+ T cells sorted from blood, obtained in a trial of the OX40 agonist ivuxolimab. These receptors came from an adult with an advanced solid tumor such as melanoma, head and neck, liver or kidney cancer.

The chain joins TRBV7-9 to TRBJ2-3; the D gene is possibly TRBD2 (5 bases). The CDR3 length is 15 residues. Trimming cost V 4 bases and J 1 base, with 12 bases left between them. Germline values: CDR1 SEHNR, CDR2 FQNEAQ (reference sequence). The CDR3 nucleotides are TGTGCCAGCAGCTCCGGGATTTTAGGCACAGATACGCAGTATTTT. This encodes CASSSGILGTDTQYF.

This chain links TRBV5-4 with TRBJ2-2, with 7 bases aligning to TRBD1. Germline CDR1 SGHNT, CDR2 YYREEE (reference sequence). The CDR3 contains 15 residues. The V gene end was trimmed by 3 bases and the J gene end by 7 bases; junction bases not matched to a gene: 9. The DNA of the CDR3 is TGTGCCAGCAGCTCCGCGAGAGGGGGCCACGGGGAGCTGTTTTTT. It codes for CASSSARGGHGELFF.

The chain uses TRBV9 and TRBJ2-7, with 7 bases that match TRBD1. Trimming cost V 3 bases and J 5 bases; bases outside gene matches: 11. The CDR3 loop spans 15 amino acids. The germline V gene has CDR1 SGDLS and CDR2 YYNGEE. This CDR3 is CASSAAGQVLNEQYF. The CDR3 region has the DNA TGTGCCAGCAGCGCCGCCGGACAGGTACTGAACGAGCAGTACTTC.

The chain is built from TRBV11-2 and TRBJ1-2, with 7 bases identical to TRBD1. Trimming removed 0 bases from V and 4 bases from J; junction bases left unmatched: 5. CDR3 length equals 15 residues. Germline V gives CDR1 SGHAT, CDR2 FQNNGV. CDR3 bases: TGTGCCAGCAGCTTAGAGCCCGGGACAGCCTATGGCTACACCTTC. It is translated as CASSLEPGTAYGYTF.

This clone was seen only a few times. The J gene is TRBJ2-5, the V gene TRBV7-9; D ambiguous. CDR3 length: 14 amino acids. Per germline, CDR1 SEHNR and CDR2 FQNEAQ (reference sequence). V dropped 4 bases and J dropped 0 bases, with 9 bases sitting between them. This CDR3 is CASSSTAYQETQYF. The CDR3 DNA reads TGTGCCAGCAGCTCCACAGCTTACCAAGAGACCCAGTACTTC.

This clone showed up just a few times. The V and J genes are TRBV5-1 and TRBJ2-7; the match to TRBD2 covers 7 bases. Germline V CDR1 and CDR2: SGHRS, YFSETQ. Losses at the gene ends were 4 bases for V and 0 bases for J; bases not matched to a gene: 4. The CDR3 covers 14 residues. The chain's CDR3 is CASSQIAGSYEQYF. For the CDR3, the DNA is TGCGCCAGCAGCCAAATAGCGGGCTCCTACGAGCAGTACTTC.

This chain uses TRBV7-6 with TRBJ1-2; no firm D call. The CDR3 contains 15 residues. Germline V CDR1 and CDR2: SGHVS, FNYEAQ. V was cut by 1 base and J by 3 bases, with 12 bases left in between. The CDR3 protein is CASSLEPGQDYGYTF. CDR3 sequence (DNA): TGTGCCAGCAGCTTAGAACCCGGGCAGGACTATGGCTACACCTTC.

The V gene is TRBV11-2, the J gene TRBJ2-3; possibly TRBD2 for D (7 bases). Trimming cost V 1 base and J 4 bases, with 12 bases left between them. This CDR3 is 15 amino acids long. Germline CDR1 is SGHAT and CDR2 is FQNNGV. The CDR3 spells CASSLGGGAADTQYF. The CDR3 DNA reads TGTGCCAGCAGCTTAGGAGGGGGGGCAGCAGATACGCAGTATTTT.

Details on this clone: This same CDR3 is encoded by further DNA sequences in the sample. This chain uses TRBV7-8 with TRBJ1-2; no reliable D call. The CDR3 runs 14 residues. V shed 6 bases and J shed 8 bases, with 19 bases lying between them. The V gene's germline CDR1 is SGHVS and CDR2 FQNEAQ. This CDR3 is CASSRLVNGYGYTF. Here the CDR3 DNA reads TGTGCCAGCAGTCGACTGGTGAATGGGTACGGCTACACCTTC.

The CDR3 here is CASSWTQGGEQFF. DNA of the CDR3: TGTGCCAGCAGCTGGACTCAAGGGGGTGAGCAGTTCTTC. The V gene is TRBV11-3, the J gene TRBJ2-1, with D tentatively TRBD1 (6 bases). This CDR3 has 13 amino acids. Per germline, CDR1 SGHNT and CDR2 YENEEA. With 4 bases removed from V and 9 bases from J, the gap between germline ends came to 13 bases.

The chain employs TRBV7-8 and TRBJ2-3; D is ambiguous. This CDR3 comprises 12 residues. Germline loops: CDR1 SGHVS, CDR2 FQNEAQ. Trimming took 7 bases from V and 2 from J, leaving 7 bases between them. The CDR3 DNA follows: TGTGCCAGCAACTTGGACACAGATACGCAGTATTTT. Translated: CASNLDTDTQYF.

This chain uses TRBV14 with TRBJ2-7; tentatively, D is TRBD1 (7 bases). Trimming pared 6 bases from V and 5 bases from J, leaving 29 bases between. This CDR3 has 18 residues. Germline values: CDR1 SGHDN, CDR2 FVKESK. CDR3 coding DNA: TGTGCCAGCAGTCACAGGGGCCGAAGGGGCGGGATTGCGGACGAGCAGTACTTC. Residues: CASSHRGRRGGIADEQYF.

This chain connects TRBV6-5 to TRBJ2-5; tentative D call: TRBD2 (6 bases). The end of the DNA is better explained by TRBJ2-7, so the J call may be wrong. The CDR3 sequence is 15 residues long. Germline V CDR1 and CDR2: MNHEY, SVGAGI. As DNA, the CDR3 is TGTGCCAGCAGTTACTCCGGCGGGGACTCCTACGAGCAGTACTTC. This gives the protein CASSYSGGDSYEQYF.

V and J are TRBV7-2 and TRBJ2-6, with D possibly being TRBD2 (5 bases). V was pared by 5 bases and J by 1 base, with 9 bases between. The germline gives CDR1 SGHTA, CDR2 FQGNSA. The CDR3 covers 15 residues. Here the CDR3 reads CASSLGSSGANVLTF. DNA for the CDR3: TGTGCCAGCAGCCTAGGGAGTTCTGGGGCCAACGTCCTGACTTTC.

CDR3 protein: CASSSVSQSYNEQFF. DNA for the CDR3: TGTGCCAGCAGTTCCGTGAGTCAGTCTTACAATGAGCAGTTCTTC. The chain uses TRBV6-6 and TRBJ2-1; D is unclear. This CDR3 has 15 amino acids. The V gene lost 4 bases and the J gene lost 4 bases, with 14 bases spanning the gap. The germline CDR1 and CDR2 sequences are MNHNY and SVGAGI (reference sequence).

The table lists this clone with a count of one. CDR3 in DNA: TGTGCCAGCAGCCAAGATGACCTACAGGGGGTCATCAATTCACCCCTCCACTTT. This sequence encodes CASSQDDLQGVINSPLHF. The chain uses TRBV4-2 and TRBJ1-6; 8 bases line up with TRBD1. Germline trimming cut 0 bases from V and 7 bases from J; bases unmatched to any gene: 11. There are 18 residues in the CDR3. Germline V lookup: CDR1 LGHNA, CDR2 YNFKEQ.

The rearrangement links TRBV10-3 to TRBJ2-2; 10 bases are a match to TRBD2. This CDR3 is built from 14 residues. Germline trimming cut 10 bases from V and 0 bases from J; bases unmatched to any gene: 2. Germline assignment: CDR1 ENHRY and CDR2 SYGVKD. The CDR3 sequence is CATTSGTNTGELFF. As DNA, the CDR3 is TGTGCCACTACTAGCGGGACGAACACCGGGGAGCTGTTTTTT.

J is TRBJ1-1 and V is TRBV6-4; D is uncertain. Germline CDR1 and CDR2: MRHNA and SNTAGT. The length of the CDR3 is 13 residues. Trimming removed 4 bases at V and 4 bases at J, with 10 bases between. In DNA, the CDR3 is TGTGCCAGCAGTGCCTTAATTGGCACTGAAGCTTTCTTT. This translates into CASSALIGTEAFF.

The rearrangement joins TRBV19 to TRBJ2-5; 8 bases are a match to TRBD1. CDR1 and CDR2 (germline): LNHDA, SQIVND (reference sequence). The CDR3 runs 16 residues. Trimming took 6 bases from V and 5 from J; bases not matched to a gene: 14. Here the CDR3 reads CASSPDRGVRGETQYF. CDR3 nucleotides: TGTGCCAGTAGCCCCGACAGGGGCGTTCGGGGGGAGACCCAGTACTTC.

The genes are TRBV30 and TRBJ2-1; 9 bases are shared with TRBD2. J lost 2 bases, V lost 2 bases, and 4 bases had no gene match. Germline V gene lookup returns CDR1 GTSNPN and CDR2 SVGIG (reference sequence). This CDR3 is built from 15 residues. The chain's CDR3 is CAWSWRGGPYNEQFF. The CDR3 DNA is TGTGCCTGGAGTTGGCGGGGGGGACCCTACAATGAGCAGTTCTTC.

This clone was recorded only once. The chain links TRBV27 to TRBJ1-1, with a tentative D call TRBD1 (6 bases). Germline lookup yields CDR1 MNHEY and CDR2 SMNVEV (reference sequence). With 6 bases removed from V and 2 bases from J, the gap between germline ends came to 13 bases. The CDR3 runs to 14 residues. CDR3 in DNA: TGTGCCAGCAGCTCATACAGGGCTAACACTGAAGCTTTCTTT. The encoded protein is CASSSYRANTEAFF.

The rearrangement joins TRBV5-1 to TRBJ2-7; tentative D call: TRBD1 (7 bases). Trimming removed 4 bases at V and 4 bases at J, with 15 bases between. Germline CDR1 SGHRS, CDR2 YFSETQ. This CDR3 region has 14 residues. CDR3 coding DNA: TGCGCCAGCAGCCAGACAGGGAGGCGGTACGAGCAGTACTTC. Protein sequence: CASSQTGRRYEQYF.

The chain combines TRBV4-1 with TRBJ2-3, with 14 bases matching TRBD2. There are 19 residues in the CDR3. Trimming took 9 bases from V and 3 from J; bases not matched to a gene: 17. CDR1 and CDR2 from the germline V gene are MGHRA and YSYEKL. The CDR3 sequence is CASMPGLAGVMRRTDTQYF. The CDR3 DNA is TGCGCCAGTATGCCGGGACTAGCGGGAGTAATGAGGCGGACAGATACGCAGTATTTT.